This TCR beta chain was identified during a study of T-cell reconstitution after alpha-beta-depleted transplantation in children. Study results and caveats: After transplant, at about two months, alpha-beta T cells were reportedly derived from several hundred expanded graft clones.

For TCRbeta, the library was prepared with unique molecular identifiers. MiXCR, applied by TCRdb to the PCR reads, yields one record per CDR3 protein. The data show hundreds of thousands of distinct CDR3 sequences, roughly 17% seen once. Only a few counts were recorded for this clonotype. The antigen is not known. Trimming shortened V by 1 base and J by 4 bases, and 20 bases separated the two germline ends. Germline V gene sequence: CDR1 SQVTM, CDR2 ANQGSEA. This CDR3 comprises 16 residues. J is TRBJ2-7 and V is TRBV29-1; the D is unclear. The starting material was PBMCs, mostly from graft donor cells, obtained 360 days after TCRalphabeta/CD19-depleted stem cell transplant. The receptor comes from a boy under two years old who had a stem cell transplant for Wiskott-Aldrich syndrome, so the T cells may come from the graft donor. For the CDR3, the DNA is TGCAGCGTTGAAGGTGGAGAGCCCCAACAAGGGTACGAGCAGTACTTC. As protein: CSVEGGEPQQGYEQYF.